The 17 T cell receptor beta chains listed next were all sequenced from one sample in a study of blood T cell repertoires in COVID-19. Profiled with immunoSEQ multiplex PCR; TCRdb holds only in-frame clones, not every one. The profile covers about 260,000 clones, with 88% appearing a single time and 0.7% taken by the ten largest. Sequenced material: peripheral blood. These receptors were collected from a human donor in a cohort sampled during active COVID-19.

The V and J genes are TRBV28 and TRBJ2-4; 9 positions match TRBD2. Germline V CDR1 and CDR2: MDHEN, SYDVKM. The CDR3 contains 16 residues. Unmatched junction bases numbered 5, after V lost 2 bases and J lost 3 bases. CDR3 amino acids: CASSLPRREGKNIQYF. CDR3 sequence (DNA): TGTGCCAGCAGTTTACCCCGGCGGGAGGGCAAAAACATTCAGTACTTC.

The gene calls are TRBV27 and TRBJ1-1; no reliable D call. Trimming took 5 bases from V and 1 from J, leaving 11 bases between them. This CDR3 is built from 14 residues. Per the germline V gene, CDR1 is MNHEY and CDR2 is SMNVEV (reference sequence). The chain's CDR3 is CASSPRGWNTEAFF. In DNA form, the CDR3 reads TGTGCCAGCAGTCCCCGGGGATGGAACACTGAAGCTTTCTTT.

The chain links TRBV4-1 to TRBJ2-5, with TRBD1 matching over 10 bases. Germline trimming cut 1 base from V and 4 bases from J; bases unmatched to any gene: 0. The CDR3 length is 14 residues. CDR1 and CDR2 from the germline V gene are MGHRA and YSYEKL. The CDR3 DNA follows: TGCGCCAGCAGCCAAGGGACAGGGGGAGAGACCCAGTACTTC. Encoded protein: CASSQGTGGETQYF.

V and J are TRBV24-1 and TRBJ1-5; D not resolved. Germline lookup yields CDR1 KGHDR and CDR2 SFDVKD. The CDR3 length is 13 residues. In DNA, the CDR3 is TGTGCTACTCAAGACTCCCCCTATCAGCCCCAGCATTTT. Its protein is CATQDSPYQPQHF.

This chain uses TRBV4-1 with TRBJ2-7, with 13 bases lining up with TRBD2. Germline loops: CDR1 MGHRA, CDR2 YSYEKL. The CDR3 runs 16 residues. V dropped 1 base and J dropped 4; count of bases not matched to a gene: 4. The CDR3 nucleotides are TGCGCCAGCAGCCAAGTAACTAGCGGGAGGGCGTACGAGCAGTACTTC. This sequence encodes CASSQVTSGRAYEQYF.

This clone was recorded only once. V and J are TRBV3-1 (or the pseudogene TRBV3-2) and TRBJ1-5, with D possibly TRBD1 on 6 matching bases. The CDR3 runs 13 residues. The germline V gene has CDR1 LGHDT and CDR2 YNNKEL (reference sequence). Trimming removed 4 bases from V and 8 bases from J, with 12 bases in between. The DNA for the CDR3 is TGTGCCAGCAGCCGACAGGCAACTGAGCCCCAGCATTTT. This codes for CASSRQATEPQHF.

The J gene is TRBJ2-2, the V gene TRBV11-3; D is perhaps TRBD1 (5 bases). Trimming shortened V by 0 bases and J by 2 bases, and 7 bases separated the two germline ends. The germline CDR1 and CDR2 sequences are SGHNT and YENEEA. The CDR3 is 15 residues long. The CDR3 sequence: CASSLEGQNTGELFF. In DNA form, the CDR3 reads TGTGCCAGCAGCTTAGAAGGACAAAACACCGGGGAGCTGTTTTTT.

The J gene is TRBJ1-5, the V gene TRBV15, with a weak D call TRBD1 (5 bases). V dropped 0 bases and J dropped 5 bases, with 8 bases sitting between them. Germline-derived CDR1 and CDR2 are LNHNV and YYDKDF (reference sequence). This CDR3 region has 14 residues. The CDR3 region has the DNA TGTGCCACCAGCAGAGATTTACAGGATCAGCCCCAGCATTTT. This encodes CATSRDLQDQPQHF.

The J gene is TRBJ1-5, the V gene TRBV7-6; D is uncertain. The CDR3 runs 14 residues. Germline V CDR1 and CDR2: SGHVS, FNYEAQ. The germline V and J ends were trimmed by 5 bases and 2 bases, with 10 bases remaining between them. The CDR3 nucleotides read TGTGCCAGCAGCCCCGAGGCGGGCAATCAGCCCCAGCATTTT. Protein product: CASSPEAGNQPQHF. The full variable domain, completed using reference TRBV7-6 and TRBJ1-5, is GAGVSQSPRYKVTKRGQDVALRCDPISGHVSLYWYRQALGQGPEFLTYFNYEAQQDKSGLPNDRFSAERPEGSISTLTIQRTEQRDSAMYRCASSPEAGNQPQHFGDGTRLSIL.

The rearrangement uses TRBV6-5 and TRBJ1-2, with D perhaps TRBD1 (6 bases). CDR1 MNHEY and CDR2 SVGAGI come from the germline V gene. The CDR3 runs 13 residues. The V and J ends lost 9 bases and 4 bases respectively, with 15 bases between them. CDR3 amino acids: CASLDSEVYGYTF. The CDR3 DNA is TGTGCCAGTTTGGACAGCGAAGTCTATGGCTACACCTTC.

CDR3 nucleotides: TGTGCCAGCAGCGTGAGCTCCTACGAGCAGTACTTC. This gives the protein CASSVSSYEQYF. V and J are TRBV12-3 or TRBV12-4 and TRBJ2-7; D is ambiguous. This CDR3 is 12 amino acids long. V was pared by 6 bases and J by 0 bases, with 6 bases between.

The chain employs TRBV5-1 and TRBJ2-1, with 8 bases aligning to TRBD1. V gave up 0 bases and J gave up 16 bases; unmatched junction bases: 6. The germline V gene has CDR1 SGHRS and CDR2 YFSETQ. The CDR3 consists of 12 residues. This CDR3 is CASSLEQGVGFF. The DNA of the CDR3 is TGCGCCAGCAGCTTGGAACAGGGGGTGGGATTCTTC.

This clone was found once. The J gene is TRBJ1-1, the V gene TRBV27, with D perhaps matching TRBD1 (6 bases). CDR1 is MNHEY and CDR2 is SMNVEV in the germline V gene (reference sequence). The CDR3 is 14 residues long. Trimming shortened V by 3 bases and J by 6 bases, and 14 bases separated the two germline ends. The CDR3 reads CASSFSRGSSEAFF. CDR3 sequence (DNA): TGTGCCAGCAGTTTCTCCAGGGGATCCTCTGAAGCTTTCTTT.

V and J are TRBV6-2 or TRBV6-3 and TRBJ2-7; perhaps TRBD2 as D (5 bases). Trimming shortened V by 6 bases and J by 6 bases, and 24 bases separated the two germline ends. This CDR3 has 16 residues. Germline V gene data show CDR1 as MNHEY and CDR2 as SVGEGT. The CDR3 DNA reads as TGTGCCAGCAGCCGCCTTTCACGGGCCGTCGAGGGCGAGCAGTACTTC. This gives the protein CASSRLSRAVEGEQYF.

The chain couples TRBV27 to TRBJ2-1; 8 bases align to TRBD2. Trimming removed 0 bases from V and 0 bases from J; junction bases left unmatched: 4. The germline V gene has CDR1 MNHEY and CDR2 SMNVEV (reference sequence). CDR3 length: 17 amino acids. Written as DNA, the CDR3 is TGTGCCAGCAGTTTATCCCTAGCGGGTCGCTCCTACAATGAGCAGTTCTTC. Translating it yields CASSLSLAGRSYNEQFF.

This chain connects TRBV27 to TRBJ2-3, with D possibly TRBD1 on 6 matching bases. The germline gives CDR1 MNHEY, CDR2 SMNVEV (reference sequence). V was clipped by 2 bases and J by 0 bases, with 12 bases between them. The CDR3 spans 16 residues. The DNA for the CDR3 is TGTGCCAGCAGTTTACTGGACAGAATCAGCACAGATACGCAGTATTTT. This encodes CASSLLDRISTDTQYF.

The V call is TRBV19, the J call TRBJ2-1, with 8 bases fitting TRBD2. Per the germline V gene, CDR1 is LNHDA and CDR2 is SQIVND (reference sequence). V gave up 3 bases and J gave up 8 bases; unmatched junction bases: 9. The CDR3 sequence is 15 residues long. The CDR3 nucleotides are TGTGCCAGTAGTATCGGGGGGGCGCAGGTCTATGAGCAGTTCTTC. This sequence encodes CASSIGGAQVYEQFF.